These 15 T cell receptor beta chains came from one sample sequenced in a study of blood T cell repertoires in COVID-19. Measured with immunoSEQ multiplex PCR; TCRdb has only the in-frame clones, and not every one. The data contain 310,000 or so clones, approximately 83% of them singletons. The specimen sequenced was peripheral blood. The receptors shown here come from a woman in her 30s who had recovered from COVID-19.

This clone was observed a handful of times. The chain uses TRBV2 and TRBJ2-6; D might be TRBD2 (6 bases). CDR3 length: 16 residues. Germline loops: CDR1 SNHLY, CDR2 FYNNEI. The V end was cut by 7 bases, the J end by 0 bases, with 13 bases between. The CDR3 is CASTLAGSSGANVLTF. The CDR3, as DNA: TGTGCCAGCACCCTCGCCGGGAGCTCTGGGGCCAACGTCCTGACTTTC.

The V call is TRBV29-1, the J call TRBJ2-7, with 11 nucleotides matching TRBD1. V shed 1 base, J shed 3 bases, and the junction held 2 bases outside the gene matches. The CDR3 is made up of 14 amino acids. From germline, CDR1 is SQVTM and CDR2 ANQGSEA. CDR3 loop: CSVEVGTGGYEQYF. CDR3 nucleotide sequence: TGCAGCGTTGAAGTTGGGACAGGGGGCTACGAGCAGTACTTC.

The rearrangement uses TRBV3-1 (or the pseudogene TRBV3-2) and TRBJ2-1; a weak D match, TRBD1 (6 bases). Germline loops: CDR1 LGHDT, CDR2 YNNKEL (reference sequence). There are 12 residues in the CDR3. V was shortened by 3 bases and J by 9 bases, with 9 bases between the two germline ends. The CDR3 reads CASSQGAGEQFF. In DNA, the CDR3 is TGTGCCAGCAGCCAGGGGGCTGGTGAGCAGTTCTTC.

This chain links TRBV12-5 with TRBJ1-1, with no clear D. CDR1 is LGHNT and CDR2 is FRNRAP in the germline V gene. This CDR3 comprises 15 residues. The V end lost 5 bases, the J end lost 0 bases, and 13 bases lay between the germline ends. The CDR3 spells CASGPARAMNTEAFF. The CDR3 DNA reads TGTGCTAGTGGTCCCGCCCGAGCCATGAACACTGAAGCTTTCTTT. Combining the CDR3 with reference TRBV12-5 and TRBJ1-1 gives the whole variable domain DARVTQTPRHKVTEMGQEVTMRCQPILGHNTVFWYRQTMMQGLELLAYFRNRAPLDDSGMPKDRFSAEMPDATLATLKIQPSEPRDSAVYFCASGPARAMNTEAFFGQGTRLTVV.

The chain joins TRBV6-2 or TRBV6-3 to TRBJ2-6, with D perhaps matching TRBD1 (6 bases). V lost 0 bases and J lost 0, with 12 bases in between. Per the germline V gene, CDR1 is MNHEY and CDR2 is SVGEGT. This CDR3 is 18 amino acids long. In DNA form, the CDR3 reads TGTGCCAGCAGTTACTCCGTCCAGGGGTACTCTGGGGCCAACGTCCTGACTTTC. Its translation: CASSYSVQGYSGANVLTF.

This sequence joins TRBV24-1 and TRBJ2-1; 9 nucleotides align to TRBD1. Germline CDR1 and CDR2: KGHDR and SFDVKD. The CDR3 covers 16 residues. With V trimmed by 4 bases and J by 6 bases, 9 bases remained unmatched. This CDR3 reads CATSETGTGTINEQFF. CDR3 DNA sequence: TGTGCCACCAGTGAAACCGGGACAGGGACAATCAATGAGCAGTTCTTC.

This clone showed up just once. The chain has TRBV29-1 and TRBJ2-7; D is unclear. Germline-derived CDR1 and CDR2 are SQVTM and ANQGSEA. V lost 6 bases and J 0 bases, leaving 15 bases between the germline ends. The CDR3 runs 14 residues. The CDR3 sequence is CSVVLRPSSYEQYF. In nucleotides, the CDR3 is TGCAGCGTGGTTTTGAGGCCGAGCTCCTACGAGCAGTACTTC.

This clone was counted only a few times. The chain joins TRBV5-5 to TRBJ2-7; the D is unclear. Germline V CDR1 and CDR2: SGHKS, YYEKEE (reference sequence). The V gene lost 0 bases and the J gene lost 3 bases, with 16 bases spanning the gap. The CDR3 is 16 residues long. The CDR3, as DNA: TGTGCCAGCAGCTTGGATGTTGTCGGTTTTCGCTACGAGCAGTACTTC. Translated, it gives CASSLDVVGFRYEQYF.

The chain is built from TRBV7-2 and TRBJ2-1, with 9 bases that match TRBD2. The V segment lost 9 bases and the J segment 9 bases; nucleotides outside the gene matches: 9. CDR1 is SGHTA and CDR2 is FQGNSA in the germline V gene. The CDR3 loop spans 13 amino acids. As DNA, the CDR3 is TGTGCCAGTATTAGCGGGAGCCAGGTTGAGCAGTTCTTC. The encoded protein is CASISGSQVEQFF.

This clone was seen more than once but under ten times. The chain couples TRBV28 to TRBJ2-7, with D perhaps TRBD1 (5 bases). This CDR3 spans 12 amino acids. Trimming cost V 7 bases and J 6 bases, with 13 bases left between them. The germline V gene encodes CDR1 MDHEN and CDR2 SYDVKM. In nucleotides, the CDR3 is TGTGCCAGCAATCCTAGACAGAGCGAGCAGTACTTC. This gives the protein CASNPRQSEQYF.

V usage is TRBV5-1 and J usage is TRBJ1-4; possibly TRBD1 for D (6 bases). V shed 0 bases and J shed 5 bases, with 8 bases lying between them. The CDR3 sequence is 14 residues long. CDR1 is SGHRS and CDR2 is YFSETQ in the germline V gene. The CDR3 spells CASSLGQGNEKLFF. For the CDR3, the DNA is TGCGCCAGCAGCTTGGGCCAGGGGAATGAAAAACTGTTTTTT.

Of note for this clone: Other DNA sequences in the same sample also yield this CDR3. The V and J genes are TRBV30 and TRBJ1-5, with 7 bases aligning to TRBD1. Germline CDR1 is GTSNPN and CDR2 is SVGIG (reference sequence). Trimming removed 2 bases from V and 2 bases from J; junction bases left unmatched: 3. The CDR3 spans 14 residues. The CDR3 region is CAWSFDRGNQPQHF. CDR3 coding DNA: TGTGCCTGGAGTTTTGACAGGGGCAATCAGCCCCAGCATTTT.

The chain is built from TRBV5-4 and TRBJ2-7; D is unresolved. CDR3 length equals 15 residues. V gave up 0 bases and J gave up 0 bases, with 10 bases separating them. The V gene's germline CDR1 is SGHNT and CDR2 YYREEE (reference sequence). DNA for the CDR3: TGTGCCAGCAGCTTGGGAGTCCCTAGCTCCTACGAGCAGTACTTC. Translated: CASSLGVPSSYEQYF.

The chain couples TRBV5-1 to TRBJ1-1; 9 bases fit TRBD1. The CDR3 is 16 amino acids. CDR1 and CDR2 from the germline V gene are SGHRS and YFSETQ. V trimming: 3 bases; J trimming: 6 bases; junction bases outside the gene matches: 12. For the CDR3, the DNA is TGCGCCAGCAGCTGGGAGGTTACAGGGGGCAGGGCTGAAGCTTTCTTT. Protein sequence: CASSWEVTGGRAEAFF.

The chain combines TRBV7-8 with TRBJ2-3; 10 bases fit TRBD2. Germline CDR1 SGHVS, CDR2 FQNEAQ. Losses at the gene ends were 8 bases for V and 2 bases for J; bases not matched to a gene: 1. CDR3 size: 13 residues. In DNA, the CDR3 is TGTGCCAGCGGACTAGCGGACACAGATACGCAGTATTTT. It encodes CASGLADTDTQYF. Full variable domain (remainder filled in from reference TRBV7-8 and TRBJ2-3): GAGVSQSPRYKVAKRGQDVALRCDPISGHVSLFWYQQALGQGPEFLTYFQNEAQLDKSGLPSDRFFAERPEGSVSTLKIQRTQQEDSAVYLCASGLADTDTQYFGPGTRLTVL.